Included here is one T cell receptor beta chain sequence, with context. The table lists this clonotype with many counts. The clone's antigen remains unknown. Nothing much larger sits one base from this clone, and base qualities are not available. PBMCs were isolated by Ficoll-Paque density gradient centrifugation. These data are taken from a study of T-cell memory formation after mild COVID-19 (dated by TCRdb to the early 2020s). As for the study more broadly: TCR sequence clusters from the two donors were found to be largely donor specific. In two donors, T-cell clones that expanded and contracted after mild COVID-19 were followed by sequencing TCRalpha and TCRbeta repertoires longitudinally. The cohort was made up of two young adult volunteers, one female and one male, who were previously healthy.

Sequencing was carried out with an Illumina NovaSeq 6000. TCRalpha and TCRbeta cDNA libraries were constructed by 5'RACE with constant-segment primers, with sample barcodes and unique molecular identifiers being introduced. RNA was extracted from every sample with Trizol reagent. Library amplification was performed in two PCR steps, and a second sample barcode and Illumina TruSeq adapters were introduced in the second step. Sequencing of the libraries was done on an Illumina NovaSeq, producing 2 x 150 bp paired-end reads. As for the authors' bioinformatics: The reads were demultiplexed and collapsed into UMI-guided consensus sequences using migec v1.2.7. With mixcr v2.1.11, UMI consensuses were aligned to TRA and TRB V and J templates and assembled into clonotypes. Expanded or contracted clonotypes were those called significant by both edgeR and NoisET, with noise models trained on biological replicates. For edgeR calls, the cutoffs were a false discovery rate-adjusted p below 0.01 and a log2 fold-change threshold of 1. As an exploratory analysis of dynamics, max-normalized trajectories of the 1000 most abundant clonotypes were examined with PCA combined with hierarchical clustering. Separately sequenced CD4+ and CD8+ repertoires were used to assign the CD4 or CD8 phenotype of responding clones. TCRdb cleaned the public reads at Q25 with fastp, built clones with MiXCR and kept in-frame beta chains. Every entry covers one CDR3 protein and lists the most common genes and DNA from its rows. None of the V and J calls come from the authors' own analysis; TCRdb made them. Across this sample there are approximately 390,000 distinct CDR3 sequences, with roughly 15% seen only once. Around a fifth of the sample goes to the ten largest clones.

CDR1 SSHAT and CDR2 FNYEAQ were looked up in the germline V gene (reference sequence). V gives up 3 bases and J gives up 6 bases, and the segment between their germline ends measures 15 bases. Including the terminal cysteine and phenylalanine, the CDR3 comprises 15 residues. This entry keeps only the CDR3 DNA: 45 bases, framed from base 1. Paper-wide results and their limitations: Contracting CD4+ clones were located mainly in the CM and EM memory subsets, whereas CD8+ clones were found to be enriched in EMRA. SARS-CoV-2 specificity of the second-wave clones peaking on day 37 was not confirmed. The detection of some responding clones in pre-infection memory suggests that pre-existing cross-reactive memory T cells joined the SARS-CoV-2 response. Clones contracting from day 15 to 85 had balanced CD4/CD8 phenotypes, while a second wave expanding from day 15 to 37 was biased towards CD4+. The study included only a couple of mild cases, and larger cohorts that include severe cases with pre-infection samples were judged to be necessary.

The chain is made from TRBV7-7 and TRBJ2-1; the D region possibly corresponds to TRBD2 (6 bases align). The TCR comes from a man aged 18 to 30 who had mild COVID-19 (a few samples of this study predate the infection). The sample titles of this study are shuffled in the database, so cell type and time point are left out; the donor was told from shared clones. The sequenced material came from PBMCs or a T cell subset sorted from them (not recorded which). The bases read TGTGCCAGCAGCTTTGGCGGGGTATTTGGCAATGAGCAGTTCTTC. It specifies CASSFGGVFGNEQFF.